The clone carrying this T cell receptor (beta chain) was picked up many times. This sample stems from a study of blood T cell repertoires in COVID-19. About the research overall: Collection of acute and convalescent COVID-19 samples took place in the United States, Italy and Spain. PBMCs, B-cell-depleted T cells, or T cells were the source of the cDNA or gDNA that made up the material.

Methods used by the authors: Reference gene primer amplification in the assay estimated nucleated cell counts. TCRdb's table, derived via immunoSEQ multiplex PCR, lists solely in-frame clones and lacks some. V and J calls and clone size are as listed in that table; D and trimming were resolved from the DNA. The sample records some 110,000 clones, 70% to 80% being singletons. The sequencing input was peripheral blood. The clonotype was recovered from a man aged 45-65 years with acute or convalescent COVID-19.

In nucleotides, the CDR3 is TGTGCCAGCAGCCAAGGCAGGGTCGGAATCAATCAGCCCCAGCATTTT. Its translation is CASSQGRVGINQPQHF. The chain joins TRBV4-2 to TRBJ1-5; maybe TRBD1 (5 bases). Germline CDR1 LGHNA, CDR2 YNFKEQ. The CDR3 is 16 residues long. V was trimmed by 1 base and J by 3 bases, leaving 13 bases between them.